This T cell receptor beta chain was retrieved from a study of blood T cell repertoires in COVID-19. Study details: Both acute and convalescent COVID-19 samples were obtained from the United States, Italy and Spain. T cells, B-cell-depleted T cells, or PBMCs provided the cDNA or gDNA that served as material.

Germline loops: CDR1 SGDLS, CDR2 YYNGEE. The J segment lost 6 bases and the V segment lost 3 bases, leaving 1 base of the junction unmatched. The CDR3 has 12 amino acids. As handled by the study authors: Reference gene primer amplification gave nucleated cell count estimates. The repertoire was sequenced with immunoSEQ multiplex PCR; TCRdb's copy has only in-frame clones and lacks some. V, J and clone size are taken as reported in that table, and D and trimming were inferred from the DNA itself. The repertoire consists of 120,000 or so clones, with about four fifths occurring once and the leading ten covering approximately 17%.

Sequencing was performed on peripheral blood. The sequence was obtained from a woman in her fifties or sixties with acute or convalescent COVID-19. The chain is built from TRBV9 and TRBJ1-1, with TRBD1 matching 8 bases. The CDR3 region has the DNA TGTGCCAGCAGCGCAGGGGGCCCTGAAGCTTTCTTT. Translation: CASSAGGPEAFF.